In its sample, the clone carrying this T cell receptor beta chain was seen many times. Its target is unknown. These data are taken from a study of CD8 T cells in ankylosing spondylitis. Findings of the study overall: Among TCR beta sequences, a motif of under 10 highly homologous variants appeared characteristic of ankylosing spondylitis blood.

Molecular-barcoded quantitative 5'-RACE produced these TCR beta libraries. In TCRdb, the 5' RACE reads were re-called with MiXCR into one record per CDR3 protein. The data hold about 800,000 distinct CDR3 sequences, with 12% observed a single time. The sequenced material came from blood, either unsorted or a sorted T cell fraction (not recorded which). This clonotype was obtained from a male donor with ankylosing spondylitis.

CDR3 region: CSGLTYNEQFF. CDR3 in DNA: TGCAGCGGCCTGACCTACAATGAGCAGTTCTTC. This chain connects TRBV29-1 to TRBJ2-1; unclear D gene. CDR3 length: 11 amino acids. V was trimmed by 7 bases and J by 2 bases, leaving 6 bases between them. CDR1 and CDR2 (germline): SQVTM, ANQGSEA.